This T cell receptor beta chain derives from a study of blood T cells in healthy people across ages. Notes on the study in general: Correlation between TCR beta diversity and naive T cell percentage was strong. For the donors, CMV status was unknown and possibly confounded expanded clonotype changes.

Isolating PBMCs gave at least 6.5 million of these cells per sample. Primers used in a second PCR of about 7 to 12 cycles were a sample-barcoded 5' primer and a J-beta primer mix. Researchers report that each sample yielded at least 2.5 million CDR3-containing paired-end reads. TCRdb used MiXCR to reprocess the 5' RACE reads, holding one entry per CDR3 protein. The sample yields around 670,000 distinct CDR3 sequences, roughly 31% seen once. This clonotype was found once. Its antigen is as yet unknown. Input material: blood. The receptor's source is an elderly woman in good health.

The CDR3 region is CASNRAGGQGETQYF. The CDR3 bases are TGTGCCAGCAACCGAGCGGGGGGGCAAGGAGAGACCCAGTACTTC. The chain uses TRBV12-3 or TRBV12-4 and TRBJ2-7; 10 bases match TRBD2. Judging by the DNA end, TRBJ2-5 fits better; the J call may be wrong. This CDR3 comprises 15 residues.